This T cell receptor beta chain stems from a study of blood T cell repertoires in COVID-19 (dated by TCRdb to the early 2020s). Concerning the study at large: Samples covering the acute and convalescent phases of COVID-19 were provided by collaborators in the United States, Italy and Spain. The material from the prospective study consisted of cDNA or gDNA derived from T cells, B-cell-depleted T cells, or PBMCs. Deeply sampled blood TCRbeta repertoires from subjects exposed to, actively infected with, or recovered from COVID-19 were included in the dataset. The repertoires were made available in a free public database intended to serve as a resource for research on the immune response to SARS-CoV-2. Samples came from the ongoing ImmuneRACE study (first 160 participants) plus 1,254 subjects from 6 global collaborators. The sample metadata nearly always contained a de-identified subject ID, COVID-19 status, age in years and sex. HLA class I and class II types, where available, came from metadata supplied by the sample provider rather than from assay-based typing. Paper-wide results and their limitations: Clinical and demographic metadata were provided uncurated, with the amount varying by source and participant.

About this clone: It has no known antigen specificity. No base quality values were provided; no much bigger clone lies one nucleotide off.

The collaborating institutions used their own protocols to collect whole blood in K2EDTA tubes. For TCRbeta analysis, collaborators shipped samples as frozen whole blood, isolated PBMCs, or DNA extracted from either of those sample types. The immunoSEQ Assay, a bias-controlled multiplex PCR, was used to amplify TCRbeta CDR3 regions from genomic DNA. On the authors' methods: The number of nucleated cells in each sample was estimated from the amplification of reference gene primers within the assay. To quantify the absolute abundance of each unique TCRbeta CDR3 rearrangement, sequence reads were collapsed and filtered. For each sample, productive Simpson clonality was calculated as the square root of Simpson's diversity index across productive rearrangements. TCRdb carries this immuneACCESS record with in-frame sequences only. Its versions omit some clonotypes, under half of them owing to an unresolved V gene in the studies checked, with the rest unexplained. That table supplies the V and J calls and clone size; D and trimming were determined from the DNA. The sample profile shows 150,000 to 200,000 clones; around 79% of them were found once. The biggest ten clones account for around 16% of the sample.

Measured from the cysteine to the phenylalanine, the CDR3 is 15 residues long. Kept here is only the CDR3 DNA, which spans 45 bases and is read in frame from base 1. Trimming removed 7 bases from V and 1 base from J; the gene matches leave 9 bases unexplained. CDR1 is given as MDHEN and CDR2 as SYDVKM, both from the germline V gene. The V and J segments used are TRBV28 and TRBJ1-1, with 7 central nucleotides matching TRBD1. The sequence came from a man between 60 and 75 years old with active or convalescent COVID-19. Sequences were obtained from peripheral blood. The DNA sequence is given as TGTGCCAGCACCGACTGGACAGGACAGAACACTGAAGCTTTCTTT. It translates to CASTDWTGQNTEAFF.